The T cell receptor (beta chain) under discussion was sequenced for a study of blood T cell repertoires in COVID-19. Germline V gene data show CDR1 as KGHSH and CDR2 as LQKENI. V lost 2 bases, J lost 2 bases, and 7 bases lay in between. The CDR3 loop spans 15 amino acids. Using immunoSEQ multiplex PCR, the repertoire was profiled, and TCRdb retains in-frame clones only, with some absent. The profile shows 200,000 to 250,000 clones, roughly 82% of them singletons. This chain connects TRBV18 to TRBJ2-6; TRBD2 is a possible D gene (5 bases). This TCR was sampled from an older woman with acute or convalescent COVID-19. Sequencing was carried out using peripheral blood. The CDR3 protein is CASSPGGAGANVLTF. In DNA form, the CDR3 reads TGTGCCAGCTCACCAGGAGGAGCTGGGGCCAACGTCCTGACTTTC.